The rows below give T cell receptor beta chains drawn from one sample of a study of cytomegalovirus exposure and HLA in healthy donors. Some clones are missing from TCRdb's copy, which holds only in-frame ones; the method was immunoSEQ multiplex PCR. The sample lists some 130,000 clones, roughly four fifths occurring once. The sample was PBMCs. The origin of the receptors is a woman in her 50s in good health and CMV-seropositive. The CDR3 runs from the conserved cysteine through the conserved F or W. The D gene is left open where the match is weak. Some rows mark clone size as missing; the rest say once, few, many or name a class of expanded clone.

cdr3_nt: TGCAGCGTTGGGACAACTAGCAATCAGCCCCAGCATTTT
cdr3_aa: CSVGTTSNQPQHF
d_call: -
clone_size: -
cdr3_length: 13
j_call: TRBJ1-5
v_call: TRBV29-1

cdr3_nt: TGTGCCACCCTCGCAGGGGGTAACTATGGCTACACCTTC
cdr3_aa: CATLAGGNYGYTF
d_call: TRBD1
clone_size: -
cdr3_length: 13
j_call: TRBJ1-2
v_call: TRBV19

cdr3_nt: TGTGCCAGCTGGACTAGCAGGGGGGCCACAGATACGCAGTATTTT
cdr3_aa: CASWTSRGATDTQYF
d_call: -
clone_size: -
cdr3_length: 15
j_call: TRBJ2-3
v_call: TRBV6-1

cdr3_nt: TGCGCCAGCAGCCACCCAGCACGGGAGAAAGAAGATACGCAGTATTTT
cdr3_aa: CASSHPAREKEDTQYF
d_call: -
clone_size: -
cdr3_length: 16
j_call: TRBJ2-3
v_call: TRBV4-1

cdr3_nt: TGTGCCTGGAGTCCCTACAGGGACGGCTGCACCTTC
cdr3_aa: CAWSPYRDGCTF
d_call: -
clone_size: -
cdr3_length: 12
j_call: TRBJ1-2
v_call: TRBV30

cdr3_nt: TGCAGTGCTAGAGACTATCCCGAGCAGTACTTC
cdr3_aa: CSARDYPEQYF
d_call: -
clone_size: -
cdr3_length: 11
j_call: TRBJ2-7
v_call: TRBV20-1

cdr3_nt: TGCAGCGTTGTATCGTGGGGAGGTGGGACTGAAGCTTTCTTT
cdr3_aa: CSVVSWGGGTEAFF
d_call: -
clone_size: -
cdr3_length: 14
j_call: TRBJ1-1
v_call: TRBV29-1

cdr3_nt: TGTGCCAGCAGCTTAGATCGGGAGACACTAGCTGGAAACACCATATATTTT
cdr3_aa: CASSLDRETLAGNTIYF
d_call: -
clone_size: -
cdr3_length: 17
j_call: TRBJ1-3
v_call: TRBV11-2

cdr3_nt: TGCGCCAGCAGCCAAGGCGGGTTCGAGGTCAGTGAGCAGTTCTTC
cdr3_aa: CASSQGGFEVSEQFF
d_call: -
clone_size: -
cdr3_length: 15
j_call: TRBJ2-1
v_call: TRBV4-3

cdr3_nt: TGTGCCAGCTCACCACCCGAGGGTCATAATTCACCCCTCCACTTT
cdr3_aa: CASSPPEGHNSPLHF
d_call: -
clone_size: -
cdr3_length: 15
j_call: TRBJ1-6
v_call: TRBV18

cdr3_nt: TGTGCCAGCAGCTTATACAGGGCCGGGGAGCTGTTTTTT
cdr3_aa: CASSLYRAGELFF
d_call: -
clone_size: once
cdr3_length: 13
j_call: TRBJ2-2
v_call: TRBV9

cdr3_nt: TGTGCCAGCACCTCACAGGGGGTGGGTTCACCCCTCCACTTT
cdr3_aa: CASTSQGVGSPLHF
d_call: TRBD1
clone_size: -
cdr3_length: 14
j_call: TRBJ1-6
v_call: TRBV2

cdr3_nt: TGCGCCAGCAGCTATGTATATTACGGAGGGAGCTCCTACAATGAGCAGTTCTTC
cdr3_aa: CASSYVYYGGSSYNEQFF
d_call: -
clone_size: -
cdr3_length: 18
j_call: TRBJ2-1
v_call: TRBV4-3

cdr3_nt: TGTGCCAGCAGCTCCGGAAAGGGGGGGACTTCCTCCTACGAGCAGTACTTC
cdr3_aa: CASSSGKGGTSSYEQYF
d_call: -
clone_size: -
cdr3_length: 17
j_call: TRBJ2-7
v_call: TRBV7-9

cdr3_nt: TGTGCCAGCAGCGTAGCAGCCGGGAGGAGCACAGATACGCAGTATTTT
cdr3_aa: CASSVAAGRSTDTQYF
d_call: TRBD2
clone_size: -
cdr3_length: 16
j_call: TRBJ2-3
v_call: TRBV9

cdr3_nt: TGCAGCGTTCAAAGGACAGGGGGCGAGCAGTACTTC
cdr3_aa: CSVQRTGGEQYF
d_call: TRBD1
clone_size: -
cdr3_length: 12
j_call: TRBJ2-7
v_call: TRBV29-1

cdr3_nt: TGTGCCTGGAGTTCGACAGGGGAACCCTATAATTCACCCCTCCACTTT
cdr3_aa: CAWSSTGEPYNSPLHF
d_call: TRBD1
clone_size: few
cdr3_length: 16
j_call: TRBJ1-6
v_call: TRBV30

cdr3_nt: TGTGCCAGCAGTTTAATGGGAGTCGACACCGGGGAGCTGTTTTTT
cdr3_aa: CASSLMGVDTGELFF
d_call: -
clone_size: -
cdr3_length: 15
j_call: TRBJ2-2
v_call: TRBV27

cdr3_nt: TGTGCCAGCTCACCAAATCGGGGGGCTGGAACCACTGAAGCTTTCTTT
cdr3_aa: CASSPNRGAGTTEAFF
d_call: -
clone_size: -
cdr3_length: 16
j_call: TRBJ1-1
v_call: TRBV18

cdr3_nt: TGCGCCAGCAGCGGTGTGGGCAGGGGGCTGGATGAGCAGTTCTTC
cdr3_aa: CASSGVGRGLDEQFF
d_call: TRBD1
clone_size: -
cdr3_length: 15
j_call: TRBJ2-1
v_call: TRBV5-1

cdr3_nt: TGCGCCAGCGGGGCTAGCACAGATACGCAGTATTTT
cdr3_aa: CASGASTDTQYF
d_call: -
clone_size: -
cdr3_length: 12
j_call: TRBJ2-3
v_call: TRBV5-1

cdr3_nt: TGTGCCAGCAGGACAGGGGGCACTGAAGCTTTCTTT
cdr3_aa: CASRTGGTEAFF
d_call: TRBD1
clone_size: -
cdr3_length: 12
j_call: TRBJ1-1
v_call: TRBV28

cdr3_nt: TGCGCCAGCAGCCCGGGACTACTCGGCAATGAGCAGTTCTTC
cdr3_aa: CASSPGLLGNEQFF
d_call: TRBD2
clone_size: -
cdr3_length: 14
j_call: TRBJ2-1
v_call: TRBV4-1

cdr3_nt: TGCGCCAGCAGCTCCCGCCCGACAGTTAAAGAGACCCAGTACTTC
cdr3_aa: CASSSRPTVKETQYF
d_call: -
clone_size: -
cdr3_length: 15
j_call: TRBJ2-5
v_call: TRBV5-1

cdr3_nt: TGCGCCAGCGGGGGGGTAAATAGCGGGAGGCCCTACGAGCAGTACTTC
cdr3_aa: CASGGVNSGRPYEQYF
d_call: TRBD2
clone_size: -
cdr3_length: 16
j_call: TRBJ2-7
v_call: TRBV10-2

cdr3_nt: TGCGCCAGCAGCATACAGGGGGCACCACTACTGGATGGCTACACCTTC
cdr3_aa: CASSIQGAPLLDGYTF
d_call: TRBD1
clone_size: -
cdr3_length: 16
j_call: TRBJ1-2
v_call: TRBV4-3

cdr3_nt: TGTGCCAGCAGCTTACTTCCTAGCGGGAGGGAGACCCAGTACTTC
cdr3_aa: CASSLLPSGRETQYF
d_call: TRBD2
clone_size: -
cdr3_length: 15
j_call: TRBJ2-5
v_call: TRBV7-2

cdr3_nt: TGTGCCAGCAGGCAGGGTTCTGGAAACACCATATATTTT
cdr3_aa: CASRQGSGNTIYF
d_call: -
clone_size: -
cdr3_length: 13
j_call: TRBJ1-3
v_call: TRBV6-1

cdr3_nt: TGTGCCAGCAGCTTAGGACAGTCCTATGGCTACACCTTC
cdr3_aa: CASSLGQSYGYTF
d_call: -
clone_size: -
cdr3_length: 13
j_call: TRBJ1-2
v_call: TRBV7-9

cdr3_nt: TGTGCCAGCAGCGTCTCACAGGGGGCGGGCTACGAGCAGTACTTC
cdr3_aa: CASSVSQGAGYEQYF
d_call: TRBD1
clone_size: -
cdr3_length: 15
j_call: TRBJ2-7
v_call: TRBV7-8

cdr3_nt: TGTGCCTGGAGTGTAATGGGGGGGAGCTCCTATAATTCACCCCTCCACTTT
cdr3_aa: CAWSVMGGSSYNSPLHF
d_call: -
clone_size: -
cdr3_length: 17
j_call: TRBJ1-6
v_call: TRBV30

cdr3_nt: TGTGCCAGCGACCCTAGCGGGAGGGCCGAATGGAGCTCCTACAATGAGCAGTTCTTC
cdr3_aa: CASDPSGRAEWSSYNEQFF
d_call: TRBD2
clone_size: -
cdr3_length: 19
j_call: TRBJ2-1
v_call: TRBV28

cdr3_nt: TGCGCCAGCAGCTTGGCCGGTTGGACAGGGGGCACCGGGGAGCTGTTTTTT
cdr3_aa: CASSLAGWTGGTGELFF
d_call: TRBD1
clone_size: -
cdr3_length: 17
j_call: TRBJ2-2
v_call: TRBV5-1

cdr3_nt: TGTGCCTGGAGTGTACTGGGGGGAGGGACCCAGTACTTC
cdr3_aa: CAWSVLGGGTQYF
d_call: -
clone_size: -
cdr3_length: 13
j_call: TRBJ2-5
v_call: TRBV30

cdr3_nt: TGTGCCAGCAGTCGACTAGCGGGTGCCGGGGAGCTGTTTTTT
cdr3_aa: CASSRLAGAGELFF
d_call: TRBD2
clone_size: -
cdr3_length: 14
j_call: TRBJ2-2
v_call: TRBV7-2

cdr3_nt: TGCGCCAGCAGCTTGACATCCCAGGGGGCGACCGGGGAGCTGTTTTTT
cdr3_aa: CASSLTSQGATGELFF
d_call: TRBD1
clone_size: -
cdr3_length: 16
j_call: TRBJ2-2
v_call: TRBV5-1

cdr3_nt: TGTGCCAGCAGCCAGGGGGTTGAGACTGAAGCTTTCTTT
cdr3_aa: CASSQGVETEAFF
d_call: TRBD1
clone_size: -
cdr3_length: 13
j_call: TRBJ1-1
v_call: TRBV7-9

cdr3_nt: TGTGCCAGCAGTTTATCGAAAGCCGGAGAAGCAAGGGGAGAGCAGTACTTC
cdr3_aa: CASSLSKAGEARGEQYF
d_call: -
clone_size: -
cdr3_length: 17
j_call: TRBJ2-7
v_call: TRBV27

cdr3_nt: TGTGCCAGCAGCCGTAGCGGGAGGGCGTCTGGGGCCAACGTCCTGACTTTC
cdr3_aa: CASSRSGRASGANVLTF
d_call: TRBD2
clone_size: -
cdr3_length: 17
j_call: TRBJ2-6
v_call: TRBV4-2

cdr3_nt: TGTGCCAGCAGCGGGGGGGGCTCTGGGGCCAACGTCCTGACTTTC
cdr3_aa: CASSGGGSGANVLTF
d_call: TRBD2
clone_size: -
cdr3_length: 15
j_call: TRBJ2-6
v_call: TRBV7-3